The present TCR beta chain was sequenced within a study of Graves' ophthalmopathy and Graves' hyperthyroidism. Findings of the study overall: Appearing in blood as well were most expanded thyroid clonotypes above 0.001 frequency.

The stable label applied to hyperthyroidism with no ophthalmopathy within 18 months of follow-up. Researchers turned away patients with other autoimmune diseases, uncontrolled infections, pregnancy or lactation. Transcripts of RNA were the source for amplifying TCR beta CDR3 regions. Second-round multiplex PCR came after first-round RT-PCR with HTBI primers. TCRdb reanalysed the multiplex PCR reads using MiXCR and keeps one entry per CDR3 protein. The top ten clones hold approximately 6.5% of a sample with hundreds of thousands of distinct CDR3 sequences, about 24% of them seen once. About this clonotype itself: The antigen is unknown.

The receptor's source is a woman under 30 with stable Graves' hyperthyroidism. Some clones in this sample may be carry-over from other donors' samples. The sample taken for sequencing was peripheral blood.

This CDR3 is CSVQPNRVGYTF. The CDR3 DNA sequence: TGCAGCGTTCAACCAAACAGGGTTGGCTACACCTTC. The chain recombines TRBV29-1 with TRBJ1-2; tentative D call: TRBD1 (6 bases). The CDR3 sequence is 12 residues long. Between the trimmed V and J ends, which lost 5 bases and 7 bases, there was a span of 14 bases. Germline CDR1 and CDR2: SQVTM and ANQGSEA.